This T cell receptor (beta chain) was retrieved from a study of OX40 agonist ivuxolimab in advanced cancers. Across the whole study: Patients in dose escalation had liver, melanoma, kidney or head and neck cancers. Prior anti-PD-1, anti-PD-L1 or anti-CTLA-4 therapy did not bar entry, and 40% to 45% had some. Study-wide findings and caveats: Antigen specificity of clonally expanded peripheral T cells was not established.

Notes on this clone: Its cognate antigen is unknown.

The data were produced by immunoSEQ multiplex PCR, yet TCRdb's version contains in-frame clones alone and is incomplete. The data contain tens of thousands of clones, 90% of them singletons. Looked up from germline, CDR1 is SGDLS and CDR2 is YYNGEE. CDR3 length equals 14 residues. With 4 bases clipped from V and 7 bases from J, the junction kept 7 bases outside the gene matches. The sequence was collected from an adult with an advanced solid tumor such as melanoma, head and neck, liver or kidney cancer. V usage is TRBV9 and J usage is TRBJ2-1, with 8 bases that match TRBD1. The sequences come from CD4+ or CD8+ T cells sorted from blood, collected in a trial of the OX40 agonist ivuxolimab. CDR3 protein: CASSPGQGSNEQFF. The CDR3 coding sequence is TGTGCCAGCAGCCCAGGACAGGGTTCGAATGAGCAGTTCTTC.